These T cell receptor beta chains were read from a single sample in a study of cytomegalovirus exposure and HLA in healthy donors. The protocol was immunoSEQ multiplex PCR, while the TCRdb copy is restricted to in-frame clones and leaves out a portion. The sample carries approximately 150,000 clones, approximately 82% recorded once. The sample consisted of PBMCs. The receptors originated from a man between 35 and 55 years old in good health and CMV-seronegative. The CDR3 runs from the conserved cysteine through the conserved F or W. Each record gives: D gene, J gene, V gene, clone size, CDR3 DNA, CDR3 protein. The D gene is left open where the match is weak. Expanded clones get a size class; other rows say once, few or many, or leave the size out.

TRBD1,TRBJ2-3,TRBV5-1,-,TGCGCCAGCAGGGGGGACAGGCGGGAGTATTTT,CASRGDRREYF
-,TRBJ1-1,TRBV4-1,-,TGCGCCAGCAGCCAAGTTACAGGGTTGAACACTGAAGCTTTCTTT,CASSQVTGLNTEAFF
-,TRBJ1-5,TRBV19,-,TGTGCCAGTAGTATCCCGGGTAGTGGGGGGACGGGCAATCAGCCCCAGCATTTT,CASSIPGSGGTGNQPQHF
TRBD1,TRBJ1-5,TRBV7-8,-,TGTGCCAGCAGCTTAAGGACAGGGGGCGAAGATCAGCCCCAGCATTTT,CASSLRTGGEDQPQHF
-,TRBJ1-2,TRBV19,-,TGTGCCAGTAACAATTGGGGCGCAGGGAAGCGTTCCACCTTC,CASNNWGAGKRSTF
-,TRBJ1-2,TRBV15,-,TGTGCCACCAGCAGCAATTGGGAGGGGACGACCTTC,CATSSNWEGTTF
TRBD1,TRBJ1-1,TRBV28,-,TGTGCCAGCAGTCCTCGGGGACAGGGGGCGTCTAACACTGAAGCTTTCTTT,CASSPRGQGASNTEAFF
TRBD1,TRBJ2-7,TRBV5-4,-,TGTGCCAGCAGGACAGGGGTTACCGACGAGCAGTACTTC,CASRTGVTDEQYF
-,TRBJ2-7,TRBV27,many,TGTGCCAGCAGTTTCGCAGGTTTGGAATCCGAGCAGTACTTC,CASSFAGLESEQYF
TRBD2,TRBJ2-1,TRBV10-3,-,TGTGCCATCAGTGAAGGGACTAGCGGTAAGGCCGAGCAGTTCTTC,CAISEGTSGKAEQFF
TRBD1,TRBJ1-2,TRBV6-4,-,TGTGCCAGCAGTGAGTGGGGACAGGAGCCGCGGGGCTACACCTTC,CASSEWGQEPRGYTF
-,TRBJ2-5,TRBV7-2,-,TGTGCCAGCAGCTTATATGGGGACATGCAGGGACAAGAGACCCAGTACTTC,CASSLYGDMQGQETQYF
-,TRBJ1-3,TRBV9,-,TGTGCCAGCAGCGTAGCAACCGCGGCGGGAAACACCATATATTTT,CASSVATAAGNTIYF
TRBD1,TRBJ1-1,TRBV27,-,TGTGCCAGCAGTTTCGAGAGGGCAGGGGGCACTGAAGCTTTCTTT,CASSFERAGGTEAFF
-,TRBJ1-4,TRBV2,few,TGTGCCAGCATTAGACAGACTAATGAAAAACTGTTTTTT,CASIRQTNEKLFF
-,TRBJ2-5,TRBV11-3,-,TGTGCCAGCAGCACGAAATCGGGGGAGACCCAGTACTTC,CASSTKSGETQYF
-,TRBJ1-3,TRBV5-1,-,TGCGCCAGCAGCACCGGAGATTGGACTGGAAACACCATATATTTT,CASSTGDWTGNTIYF
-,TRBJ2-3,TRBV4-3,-,TGCGCCAGCAGCCAAGATCTCTTGAGGCAAGATACGCAGTATTTT,CASSQDLLRQDTQYF
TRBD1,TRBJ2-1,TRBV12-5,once,TGTGCTAGTGGTTTGGGGGACAGGGTACATGAGCAGTTCTTC,CASGLGDRVHEQFF
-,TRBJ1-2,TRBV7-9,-,TGTGCCAGCAGCTTGGTCTCGGGACTCCCCTATGGCTACACCTTC,CASSLVSGLPYGYTF
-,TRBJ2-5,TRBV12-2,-,TGTGCAAGTCGCCCGGGGGGGGGTCGAACCCTAGAGACCCAGTACTTC,CASRPGGGRTLETQYF
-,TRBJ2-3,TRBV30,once,TGTGCCTGGAGTGCCGGGACTCTCGCCGTCACAGATACGCAGTATTTT,CAWSAGTLAVTDTQYF
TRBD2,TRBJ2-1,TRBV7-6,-,TGTGCCAGCAGCTATAGCTTTGGGCTAGCGGGGGGCTCCTACAATGAGCAGTTCTTC,CASSYSFGLAGGSYNEQFF
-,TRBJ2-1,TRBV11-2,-,TGTGCCAGCAGCCCAGAGGCAGGGTCCGGCAATGAGCAGTTCTTC,CASSPEAGSGNEQFF
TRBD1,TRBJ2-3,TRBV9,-,TGTGCCAGCAGCCCCTCGGACAGGGCCTTCACAGATACGCAGTATTTT,CASSPSDRAFTDTQYF
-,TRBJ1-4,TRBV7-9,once,TGTGCCAGCAGCTTAGAGCGGTTGGCCGGAGCAACTAATGAAAAACTGTTTTTT,CASSLERLAGATNEKLFF
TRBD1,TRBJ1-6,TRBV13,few,TGTGCCAGCAGCCCGAGGGACAGGGAGGGTTCACCCCTCCACTTT,CASSPRDREGSPLHF
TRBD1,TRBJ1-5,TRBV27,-,TGTGCCAGCAGTTTGACAGGGATTGGGCAGCCCCAGCATTTT,CASSLTGIGQPQHF
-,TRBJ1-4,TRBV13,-,TGTGCCAGCAGCTTAGAAGGCGGTGGAAAGGCAACTAATGAAAAACTGTTTTTT,CASSLEGGGKATNEKLFF
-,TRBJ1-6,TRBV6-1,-,TGTGCCAGCAGGGCCCAGGGGCTAAATTCACCCCTCCACTTT,CASRAQGLNSPLHF
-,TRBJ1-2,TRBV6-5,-,TGTGCCAGCAGTTACTTGGGGCAGGGGCAGTGGGGCTACACCTTC,CASSYLGQGQWGYTF
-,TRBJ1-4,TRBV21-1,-,TGTGCCAGCAGCAAACCAGGCCCAAAGAAGGTGGGTAGACAGGCTGAGGGACCTAATGAAAAACTGTTTTTT,CASSKPGPKKVGRQAEGPNEKLFF
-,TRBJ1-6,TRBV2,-,TGTGCCAGCAGTGAGGAAACAGGATCACCCCTCCACTTT,CASSEETGSPLHF
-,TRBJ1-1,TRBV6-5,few,TGTGCCAGCAGTTACATCGCAGGGGTGGGGGCTGAAGCTTTCTTT,CASSYIAGVGAEAFF
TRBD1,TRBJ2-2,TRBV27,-,TGTGCCAGCAGTTTCGGGACAGAGAACACCGGGGAGCTGTTTTTT,CASSFGTENTGELFF
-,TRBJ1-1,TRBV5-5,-,TGTGCCAGCAGCTGGACCGGCGGGTTTTTTGAAGCTTTCTTT,CASSWTGGFFEAFF
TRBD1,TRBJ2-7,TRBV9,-,TGTGCCAGCAGCCCTTCCTCGACAGGGGCCTACGAGCAGTACTTC,CASSPSSTGAYEQYF
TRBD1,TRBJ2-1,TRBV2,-,TGTGCCAGCAGCCGTTCCGGGACAGGGGTTGAGCAGTTCTTC,CASSRSGTGVEQFF
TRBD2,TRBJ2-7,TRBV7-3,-,TGTGCCAGCAGCTTACTAGCGGGCTACGAGCAGTACTTC,CASSLLAGYEQYF
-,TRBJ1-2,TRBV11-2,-,TGTGCCAGCAGCTTAGGGGCGGTTGGAGGGGTCTCGAACGGCTACACCTTC,CASSLGAVGGVSNGYTF
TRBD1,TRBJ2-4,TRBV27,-,TGTGCCAGCAAGACAGGGGTGGAAAACATTCAGTACTTC,CASKTGVENIQYF
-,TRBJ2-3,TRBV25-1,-,TGTGCCAGCAGTGTTACCGGGAGCACAGATACGCAGTATTTT,CASSVTGSTDTQYF
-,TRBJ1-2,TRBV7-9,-,TGTGCCAGCAGCTACGAGAGCTATGGCTACACCTTC,CASSYESYGYTF
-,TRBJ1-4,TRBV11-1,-,TGTGCCAGCAGCCCAGGGGCCTGGGATAATGAAAAACTGTTTTTT,CASSPGAWDNEKLFF
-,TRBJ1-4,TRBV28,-,TGTGCCAGCAGTTTCCCGGGACATGGGGACGAAAAACTGTTTTTT,CASSFPGHGDEKLFF
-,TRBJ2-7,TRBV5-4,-,TGTGCCAGCAGCTTGGACAGGTCCCACGAGCAGTACTTC,CASSLDRSHEQYF
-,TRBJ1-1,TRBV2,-,TGTGCCAGCAGGGCCCGGGTGCCCACTGAAGCTTTCTTT,CASRARVPTEAFF
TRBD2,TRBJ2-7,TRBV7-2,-,TGTGCCAGCAGCTTCCAGCGGGACTACGAGCAGTACTTC,CASSFQRDYEQYF